This TCR beta chain is from a study of spatial heterogeneity in lung cancer. Study summary: In raw reads, more than nine appearances on average were recorded for each unique TCR and UMI combination.

Individual TCR cDNA molecules each bore their own unique molecular identifier. MiXCR was run by TCRdb on the 5' RACE reads, yielding one entry per CDR3 protein. The sample has thousands of distinct CDR3 sequences, about 12% seen once. This clonotype was recorded many times. Specified time point: sample taken at primary tumor resection. The donor population consisted of more than 55 patients with untreated, early-stage non-small cell lung cancer. Whole RNA obtained from tumor, nontumor lung or frozen PBMC underwent sequencing without sorting. This TCR derives from a female donor with early-stage non-small cell lung cancer. The specimen was normal lung tissue next to the tumor, collected at surgery.

CDR3 sequence reads: CSARPSNEKLFF. CDR3 DNA sequence: TGCAGTGCTAGGCCCTCTAATGAAAAACTGTTTTTT. This sequence joins TRBV20-1 and TRBJ1-4; no definite D call. The ends were cut back, 3 bases at V and 3 bases at J, with 5 bases in the middle. This CDR3 contains 12 residues. Germline CDR1 is DFQATT and CDR2 is SNEGSKA (reference sequence).